This is a list of T cell receptor beta chains from one sample in a study of T cell responses to AZD1222 COVID-19 vaccine. Sequenced by immunoSEQ multiplex PCR; TCRdb stores in-frame clones only, minus some. This repertoire shows about 140,000 clones, 90% to 95% found once; its top ten account for about 3.8%. The specimen was peripheral blood, collected on day 0 of AZD1222 vaccination. These receptors were obtained from an adult in good health. The CDR3 runs from the conserved cysteine through the conserved F or W. A D gene is named only where the DNA matches it firmly. For some rows the clone size is stated as once, few or many, or as a class when expanded; others skip it.

CDR3aa,CDR3nt,j_gene,d_gene,abundance,v_gene
CASSLAVGPRGRHTDTQYF,TGCGCCAGCAGCTTGGCCGTCGGTCCTCGCGGACGTCACACAGATACGCAGTATTTT,TRBJ2-3,NA,NA,TRBV5-1
CASSRGAAGEKLFF,TGTGCCAGCAGCCGGGGTGCTGCAGGTGAAAAACTGTTTTTT,TRBJ1-4,NA,NA,TRBV28
CATREGARAEAFF,TGTGCCACCAGAGAGGGGGCGCGGGCTGAAGCTTTCTTT,TRBJ1-1,TRBD1,once,TRBV15
CAIRNTAGDNEQYF,TGTGCCATCAGAAACACGGCGGGAGACAACGAGCAGTACTTC,TRBJ2-7,TRBD2,once,TRBV10-3
CASSLRGQPLHF,TGTGCCAGCAGTTTGAGAGGGCAGCCCCTCCACTTT,TRBJ1-6,NA,NA,TRBV27
CASSLAQGNSPLHF,TGTGCCAGCAGCTTAGCGCAGGGTAATTCACCCCTCCACTTT,TRBJ1-6,NA,NA,TRBV7-2
CAWSVRASGRDEQYF,TGTGCCTGGAGTGTACGAGCTAGCGGGAGGGACGAACAGTACTTC,TRBJ2-7,TRBD2,NA,TRBV30
CASSVGTSGDEQFF,TGTGCCAGCAGCGTAGGGACTAGCGGCGATGAGCAGTTCTTC,TRBJ2-1,TRBD2,NA,TRBV9
CASSLRDRGSSSYNSPLHF,TGTGCCAGCAGCTTACGGGACAGGGGTTCGAGCTCCTATAATTCACCCCTCCACTTT,TRBJ1-6,TRBD1,NA,TRBV7-6
CASSRPAYGYTF,TGTGCCAGCAGTCGACCCGCCTATGGCTACACCTTC,TRBJ1-2,NA,NA,TRBV28
CASSAKGTGSNQPQHF,TGTGCCAGTAGTGCCAAGGGTACGGGCAGCAATCAGCCCCAGCATTTT,TRBJ1-5,NA,NA,TRBV19
CATRSFYGYTF,TGTGCCACCCGATCCTTCTATGGCTACACCTTC,TRBJ1-2,NA,NA,TRBV19
CASSRNYGYTF,TGTGCCAGCAGTCGGAACTATGGCTACACCTTC,TRBJ1-2,NA,NA,TRBV12-3/TRBV12-4
CASRLDRIGTEAFF,TGTGCCAGCAGATTAGACAGAATCGGCACTGAAGCTTTCTTT,TRBJ1-1,NA,NA,TRBV27
CASGQGLRRTEAFF,TGTGCCAGCGGGCAGGGACTAAGGCGCACTGAAGCTTTCTTT,TRBJ1-1,NA,NA,TRBV2
CASSFRDHKETQYF,TGTGCCAGCAGCTTCCGGGACCATAAAGAGACCCAGTACTTC,TRBJ2-5,NA,NA,TRBV5-4
CASSDRDRGDNEQFF,TGTGCCAGCAGTGACAGGGACAGGGGAGACAATGAGCAGTTCTTC,TRBJ2-1,TRBD1,NA,TRBV25-1
CASSVIHNQPQHF,TGTGCCAGTAGTGTGATCCACAATCAGCCCCAGCATTTT,TRBJ1-5,NA,NA,TRBV19
CASSQKHTANTEAFF,TGTGCCAGCAGCCAAAAACATACAGCGAACACTGAAGCTTTCTTT,TRBJ1-1,NA,NA,TRBV6-5
CASSQLTSGLYTGELFF,TGTGCCAGCAGTCAGCTGACTAGCGGATTATACACCGGGGAGCTGTTTTTT,TRBJ2-2,TRBD2,NA,TRBV9
CASSDSVSTNEKLFF,TGTGCCAGCAGTGACTCCGTGTCAACTAATGAAAAACTGTTTTTT,TRBJ1-4,NA,NA,TRBV6-4
CSARLTDTQYF,TGCAGTGCTAGGCTCACAGATACGCAGTATTTT,TRBJ2-3,NA,NA,TRBV20-1
CASRAGTNYGYTF,TGTGCCAGCAGAGCGGGTACTAACTATGGCTACACCTTC,TRBJ1-2,NA,NA,TRBV6-4
CASSEKGHGDQPQHF,TGTGCCAGCAGTGAAAAAGGACACGGGGATCAGCCCCAGCATTTT,TRBJ1-5,NA,NA,TRBV6-1
CASSRPATDTQYF,TGTGCCAGCAGTCGACCCGCCACAGATACGCAGTATTTT,TRBJ2-3,NA,NA,TRBV6-5
CASSRDRGNEQYF,TGTGCCAGTAGTCGGGACAGGGGCAACGAGCAGTACTTC,TRBJ2-7,TRBD1,NA,TRBV19
CSVTANTEAFF,TGCAGCGTGACAGCGAACACTGAAGCTTTCTTT,TRBJ1-1,NA,NA,TRBV29-1
CAISEAGRGDEKLFF,TGTGCCATCAGTGAGGCCGGCAGGGGGGATGAAAAACTGTTTTTT,TRBJ1-4,TRBD1,NA,TRBV10-3
CASSTGTGNGYTF,TGTGCCAGCAGCACCGGGACAGGGAACGGCTACACCTTC,TRBJ1-2,TRBD1,NA,TRBV6-5
CASSQGQAHRGGYTF,TGTGCCAGCAGCCAAGGACAGGCTCACAGGGGTGGCTACACCTTC,TRBJ1-2,TRBD1,NA,TRBV11-2
CASSPSKYNSPLHF,TGTGCCAGCTCACCAAGCAAGTATAATTCACCCCTCCACTTT,TRBJ1-6,NA,NA,TRBV18
CAWTPHQGKAFF,TGTGCCTGGACCCCTCATCAGGGGAAAGCTTTCTTT,TRBJ1-1,NA,NA,TRBV30
CASSLDLGADTEAFF,TGTGCCAGCAGCTTAGACCTCGGGGCGGACACTGAAGCTTTCTTT,TRBJ1-1,NA,NA,TRBV7-9
CASSLRRVQPQHF,TGTGCCAGCTCACTACGCAGGGTGCAGCCCCAGCATTTT,TRBJ1-5,NA,NA,TRBV18
CASKDNEQFF,TGTGCCAGCAAGGACAATGAGCAGTTCTTC,TRBJ2-1,NA,NA,TRBV28
CASDSRNYGYTF,TGTGCCAGCGACAGCCGTAACTATGGCTACACCTTC,TRBJ1-2,NA,NA,TRBV6-5
CASSQGGRDSPLHF,TGTGCCAGCAGCCAGGGGGGGCGCGATTCACCCCTCCACTTT,TRBJ1-6,NA,few,TRBV3-1/TRBV3-2
CASSYRMSFRGEQYF,TGTGCCAGCAGTTACCGGATGTCGTTCCGGGGGGAGCAGTACTTC,TRBJ2-7,NA,NA,TRBV6-5
CASSLIRGQETQYF,TGTGCCAGCAGTCTCATCAGGGGCCAAGAGACCCAGTACTTC,TRBJ2-5,NA,NA,TRBV28
CASSQDGASGRNEQFF,TGTGCCAGCAGCCAAGATGGGGCTAGCGGGAGGAATGAGCAGTTCTTC,TRBJ2-1,TRBD2,NA,TRBV3-1/TRBV3-2
CASSTPGHDNYGYTF,TGTGCCAGCAGCACCCCAGGTCATGACAACTATGGCTACACCTTC,TRBJ1-2,NA,NA,TRBV11-2
CASSPGRETQYF,TGTGCCAGCAGCCCGGGACGGGAGACCCAGTACTTC,TRBJ2-5,NA,once,TRBV12-3/TRBV12-4
CASGMTGAFLAGPGSSSIQYF,TGTGCCAGCGGGATGACAGGGGCTTTCCTAGCGGGACCCGGGTCGTCGAGCATTCAGTACTTC,TRBJ2-4,NA,NA,TRBV27
CASRMTGISNQPQHF,TGTGCCAGCAGGATGACAGGGATTAGCAATCAGCCCCAGCATTTT,TRBJ1-5,TRBD1,NA,TRBV27
CASSLSDTQYF,TGTGCCAGCAGCTTATCCGATACGCAGTATTTT,TRBJ2-3,NA,NA,TRBV7-9
CASSPQWETQYF,TGTGCCAGCAGTCCGCAGTGGGAGACCCAGTACTTC,TRBJ2-5,NA,NA,TRBV6-2/TRBV6-3
CASKGLGETQYF,TGTGCCAGTAAGGGTCTAGGAGAGACCCAGTACTTC,TRBJ2-5,NA,NA,TRBV19
CATSQRGQETQYF,TGTGCCACCTCGCAGCGGGGACAAGAGACCCAGTACTTC,TRBJ2-5,TRBD2,NA,TRBV12-3/TRBV12-4
CASSFYTGELFF,TGTGCCAGCAGTTTCTACACCGGGGAGCTGTTTTTT,TRBJ2-2,NA,NA,TRBV27
CASTGDGEQFF,TGTGCCAGCACCGGGGACGGTGAGCAGTTCTTC,TRBJ2-1,NA,NA,TRBV28
CASGTGGFREKLFF,TGTGCCAGCGGGACAGGGGGTTTTCGTGAAAAACTGTTTTTT,TRBJ1-4,TRBD1,NA,TRBV27